The rows below give T cell receptor beta chains drawn from one sample of a study of blood T cell repertoires in COVID-19. Some clones are missing from TCRdb's copy, which holds only in-frame ones; the method was immunoSEQ multiplex PCR. The sample has roughly 260,000 clones, 82% seen once; the top ten hold roughly 4.9%. The sample consisted of peripheral blood. These TCRs come from a woman aged 80 or older with active or convalescent COVID-19. CDR3s include the opening cysteine and the closing phenylalanine or tryptophan. The order of the fields is V gene, clone size, J gene, D gene, CDR3 length, CDR3 DNA, CDR3 protein. D genes are given only for firm matches. Only some rows state a clone size, as once, few, many or a class for expanded clones.

V gene: TRBV19
clone size: NA
J gene: TRBJ1-1
D gene: NA
CDR3 length: 13
CDR3 DNA: TGTGCCAGTACCAGGAGGGGCCTCACTGAAGCTTTCTTT
CDR3 protein: CASTRRGLTEAFF

V gene: TRBV3-1/TRBV3-2
clone size: NA
J gene: TRBJ2-3
D gene: TRBD2
CDR3 length: 18
CDR3 DNA: TGTGCCAGCAGCCAAGATGTTGGGGCGGGGGGAGGCACAGATACGCAGTATTTT
CDR3 protein: CASSQDVGAGGGTDTQYF

V gene: TRBV12-5
clone size: NA
J gene: TRBJ2-2
D gene: TRBD2
CDR3 length: 20
CDR3 DNA: TGTGCTAGTGGTAGCGGACTAGCGGAACCACAGGGGAGGTGGGCCGGGGAGCTGTTTTTT
CDR3 protein: CASGSGLAEPQGRWAGELFF

V gene: TRBV30
clone size: few
J gene: TRBJ2-1
D gene: TRBD1
CDR3 length: 14
CDR3 DNA: TGTGCCTGGAGCGGGACAGGGCTCTACAATGAGCAGTTCTTC
CDR3 protein: CAWSGTGLYNEQFF

V gene: TRBV6-1
clone size: NA
J gene: TRBJ1-2
D gene: NA
CDR3 length: 13
CDR3 DNA: TGTGCCGGGGCATCTCCGACAGGCCCCGGCTACACCTTC
CDR3 protein: CAGASPTGPGYTF

V gene: TRBV16
clone size: NA
J gene: TRBJ1-4
D gene: NA
CDR3 length: 17
CDR3 DNA: TGTGCCAGCAGCCACGGACAGACGCCCGGGACCGGAGAAAAACTGTTTTTT
CDR3 protein: CASSHGQTPGTGEKLFF

V gene: TRBV18
clone size: NA
J gene: TRBJ1-2
D gene: TRBD1
CDR3 length: 13
CDR3 DNA: TGTGCCAGCTCGCAGGGACAGAACTATGGCTACACCTTC
CDR3 protein: CASSQGQNYGYTF

V gene: TRBV6-6
clone size: NA
J gene: TRBJ1-1
D gene: TRBD1
CDR3 length: 15
CDR3 DNA: TGTGCCAGCAGTCCGATGACAGGGGGCGGCACTGAAGCTTTCTTT
CDR3 protein: CASSPMTGGGTEAFF

V gene: TRBV5-1
clone size: many
J gene: TRBJ1-5
D gene: NA
CDR3 length: 13
CDR3 DNA: TGCGCCAGCAGCCGAGATAGCAATCAGCCCCAGCATTTT
CDR3 protein: CASSRDSNQPQHF

V gene: TRBV19
clone size: NA
J gene: TRBJ1-5
D gene: NA
CDR3 length: 14
CDR3 DNA: TGTGCCAGTAGTATAGCCGGGAGGGCCGATCCCCAGCATTTT
CDR3 protein: CASSIAGRADPQHF

V gene: TRBV19
clone size: NA
J gene: TRBJ2-5
D gene: NA
CDR3 length: 16
CDR3 DNA: TGTGCCAGTAGCTCGGGACTCTCCTTAGGCCCAGAGACCCAGTACTTC
CDR3 protein: CASSSGLSLGPETQYF

V gene: TRBV6-4
clone size: NA
J gene: TRBJ1-2
D gene: TRBD1
CDR3 length: 15
CDR3 DNA: TGTGCCAGCAGCCCCAAGGGGACAGAAGGCTATGGCTACACCTTC
CDR3 protein: CASSPKGTEGYGYTF

V gene: TRBV5-4
clone size: once
J gene: TRBJ2-1
D gene: TRBD2
CDR3 length: 17
CDR3 DNA: TGTGCCAGCAGCCCAGGGACTAGCGGGGGGACCTACAATGAGCAGTTCTTC
CDR3 protein: CASSPGTSGGTYNEQFF

V gene: TRBV19
clone size: NA
J gene: TRBJ2-7
D gene: NA
CDR3 length: 15
CDR3 DNA: TGTGCCAGTAGTATAGGTGACGGGAGCTCCTACGAGCAGTACTTC
CDR3 protein: CASSIGDGSSYEQYF

V gene: TRBV6-6
clone size: NA
J gene: TRBJ1-2
D gene: TRBD1
CDR3 length: 16
CDR3 DNA: TGTGCCAGCAGCGGGACAGGGAGGAAGGGTAGCTATGGCTACACCTTC
CDR3 protein: CASSGTGRKGSYGYTF

V gene: TRBV18
clone size: NA
J gene: TRBJ1-3
D gene: NA
CDR3 length: 18
CDR3 DNA: TGTGCCAGCTCACCACCGACCTTGCAGGCCTCTCCCGGAAACACCATATATTTT
CDR3 protein: CASSPPTLQASPGNTIYF

V gene: TRBV25-1
clone size: once
J gene: TRBJ1-6
D gene: NA
CDR3 length: 14
CDR3 DNA: TGTGCCAGCAGTGAAAGGGCAGGGTGGTCACCCCTCCACTTT
CDR3 protein: CASSERAGWSPLHF

V gene: TRBV24-1
clone size: once
J gene: TRBJ2-1
D gene: NA
CDR3 length: 13
CDR3 DNA: TGTGCCACCAGCCGGGACACGTACAATGAGCAGTTCTTC
CDR3 protein: CATSRDTYNEQFF

V gene: TRBV20-1
clone size: NA
J gene: TRBJ1-2
D gene: TRBD1
CDR3 length: 15
CDR3 DNA: TGCAGTGCTAGTTCGCGACAGGGGGTAATCTATGGCTACACCTTC
CDR3 protein: CSASSRQGVIYGYTF

V gene: TRBV2
clone size: NA
J gene: TRBJ1-5
D gene: NA
CDR3 length: 15
CDR3 DNA: TGTGCCTCGGGGTCATCCCATCCAAGCAATCAGCCCCAGCATTTT
CDR3 protein: CASGSSHPSNQPQHF

V gene: TRBV6-2/TRBV6-3
clone size: NA
J gene: TRBJ2-5
D gene: NA
CDR3 length: 13
CDR3 DNA: TGTGCCAGCAGCAAAAAGGGGAAAGAGACCCAGTACTTC
CDR3 protein: CASSKKGKETQYF

V gene: TRBV5-6
clone size: NA
J gene: TRBJ2-1
D gene: TRBD2
CDR3 length: 14
CDR3 DNA: TGTGCCAGCAGCTTGACTAGCGGGTACAATGAGCAGTTCTTC
CDR3 protein: CASSLTSGYNEQFF

V gene: TRBV3-1/TRBV3-2
clone size: few
J gene: TRBJ2-7
D gene: NA
CDR3 length: 14
CDR3 DNA: TGTGCCAGCAGCCAAGGGGCAGGGTCAGAAGCGCAGTACTTC
CDR3 protein: CASSQGAGSEAQYF

V gene: TRBV29-1
clone size: NA
J gene: TRBJ2-1
D gene: NA
CDR3 length: 13
CDR3 DNA: TGCAGCGTTGAAGACCAGGTGTACGTTGGGCAGTTCTTC
CDR3 protein: CSVEDQVYVGQFF

V gene: TRBV5-4
clone size: once
J gene: TRBJ2-3
D gene: TRBD2
CDR3 length: 19
CDR3 DNA: TGTGCCAGCAGCCTGCCGGGACTAGCGGGGGGCGGGGTTACAGATACGCAGTATTTT
CDR3 protein: CASSLPGLAGGGVTDTQYF

V gene: TRBV6-1
clone size: NA
J gene: TRBJ2-1
D gene: NA
CDR3 length: 15
CDR3 DNA: TGTGCCAGCAGTGAAGCGGGAGTCCGATCCAATGAGCAGTTCTTC
CDR3 protein: CASSEAGVRSNEQFF

V gene: TRBV18
clone size: few
J gene: TRBJ1-1
D gene: NA
CDR3 length: 15
CDR3 DNA: TGTGCCAGCTCACCAAACAGGGAGATGAACACTGAAGCTTTCTTT
CDR3 protein: CASSPNREMNTEAFF

V gene: TRBV6-1
clone size: NA
J gene: TRBJ2-4
D gene: NA
CDR3 length: 14
CDR3 DNA: TGTGCCAGCAGTGAAACCAGCGGGTACGGCATTCAGTACTTC
CDR3 protein: CASSETSGYGIQYF

V gene: TRBV5-1
clone size: NA
J gene: TRBJ2-7
D gene: NA
CDR3 length: 12
CDR3 DNA: TGCGCCAGCAGCTTACACAGATACGAGCAGTACTTC
CDR3 protein: CASSLHRYEQYF

V gene: TRBV9
clone size: NA
J gene: TRBJ2-2
D gene: TRBD2
CDR3 length: 17
CDR3 DNA: TGTGCCAGCAGCGTATCCGGGACTAGCGGGGGGAGCGGGGAGCTGTTTTTT
CDR3 protein: CASSVSGTSGGSGELFF

V gene: TRBV2
clone size: NA
J gene: TRBJ2-7
D gene: NA
CDR3 length: 22
CDR3 DNA: TGTGCCAGCAGTGAAGCGCTCCTCCGGCTGGGGATAAGACGGAGGGAGTCCTACGAGCAGTACTTC
CDR3 protein: CASSEALLRLGIRRRESYEQYF

V gene: TRBV28
clone size: NA
J gene: TRBJ1-4
D gene: TRBD1
CDR3 length: 15
CDR3 DNA: TGTGCCAGCAGTTCCGGACAGGGGAATAATGAAAAACTGTTTTTT
CDR3 protein: CASSSGQGNNEKLFF

V gene: TRBV6-2/TRBV6-3
clone size: NA
J gene: TRBJ1-5
D gene: NA
CDR3 length: 13
CDR3 DNA: TGTGCCAGCAGCCGCGACAGTAATCAGCCCCAGCATTTT
CDR3 protein: CASSRDSNQPQHF

V gene: TRBV10-3
clone size: NA
J gene: TRBJ1-2
D gene: TRBD1
CDR3 length: 13
CDR3 DNA: TGTGCCATCAGTTTCGACAGGGCGGATGGCTACACCTTC
CDR3 protein: CAISFDRADGYTF

V gene: TRBV28
clone size: NA
J gene: TRBJ1-2
D gene: NA
CDR3 length: 14
CDR3 DNA: TGTGCCAGCAGTTCCACCCGGGAGAACTATGGCTACACCTTC
CDR3 protein: CASSSTRENYGYTF

V gene: TRBV21-1
clone size: NA
J gene: TRBJ1-1
D gene: NA
CDR3 length: 16
CDR3 DNA: TGTGCCAGCAGCAAAAAACCCACAGGGAGGAACACTGAAGCTTTCTTT
CDR3 protein: CASSKKPTGRNTEAFF

V gene: TRBV24-1
clone size: NA
J gene: TRBJ1-2
D gene: TRBD1
CDR3 length: 12
CDR3 DNA: TGTGCCACCAGTGAGGCAGGGGGAGGCTACACCTTC
CDR3 protein: CATSEAGGGYTF

V gene: TRBV27
clone size: few
J gene: TRBJ1-6
D gene: TRBD1
CDR3 length: 21
CDR3 DNA: TGTGCCAGCAGCCCCGGGACAGGGCTTTTGGGGGTCGGTAGGATTAGATCACCCCTCCACTTT
CDR3 protein: CASSPGTGLLGVGRIRSPLHF

V gene: TRBV7-6
clone size: NA
J gene: TRBJ1-5
D gene: NA
CDR3 length: 15
CDR3 DNA: TGTGCCAGCAGCTTAGGACAAGTAAGCAATCAGCCCCAGCATTTT
CDR3 protein: CASSLGQVSNQPQHF

V gene: TRBV7-2
clone size: NA
J gene: TRBJ2-1
D gene: NA
CDR3 length: 17
CDR3 DNA: TGTGCCAGCAGCTCCACTGTTGGGGGGTTCTCCTACAATGAGCAGTTCTTC
CDR3 protein: CASSSTVGGFSYNEQFF

V gene: TRBV28
clone size: NA
J gene: TRBJ1-1
D gene: NA
CDR3 length: 16
CDR3 DNA: TGTGCCAGCAGTCTCCCGCGGAGGGCCGGGGACACTGAAGCTTTCTTT
CDR3 protein: CASSLPRRAGDTEAFF

V gene: TRBV7-7
clone size: NA
J gene: TRBJ2-1
D gene: NA
CDR3 length: 13
CDR3 DNA: TGTGCCAGCAGCATAACAGTTTACAATGAGCAGTTCTTC
CDR3 protein: CASSITVYNEQFF

V gene: TRBV19
clone size: NA
J gene: TRBJ1-5
D gene: TRBD1
CDR3 length: 14
CDR3 DNA: TGTGCCAGTAGTATCCGGGACAGAAATCAGCCCCAGCATTTT
CDR3 protein: CASSIRDRNQPQHF

V gene: TRBV19
clone size: NA
J gene: TRBJ1-3
D gene: TRBD1
CDR3 length: 16
CDR3 DNA: TGTGCCAGTAGTATATACAGGGGCTACTCTGGAAACACCATATATTTT
CDR3 protein: CASSIYRGYSGNTIYF

V gene: TRBV10-3
clone size: NA
J gene: TRBJ2-2
D gene: NA
CDR3 length: 16
CDR3 DNA: TGTGCCATCAGTGAAGTACCGGGTGGCAGCACCGGGGAGCTGTTTTTT
CDR3 protein: CAISEVPGGSTGELFF

V gene: TRBV29-1
clone size: few
J gene: TRBJ2-7
D gene: TRBD2
CDR3 length: 14
CDR3 DNA: TGCAGCGTTTCTCCTAGCGGGAGGGCTCGTGAGCAGTACTTC
CDR3 protein: CSVSPSGRAREQYF

V gene: TRBV2
clone size: once
J gene: TRBJ1-3
D gene: NA
CDR3 length: 12
CDR3 DNA: TGTGCCAGCAGTGCTGGCGGGTACACCATATATTTT
CDR3 protein: CASSAGGYTIYF

V gene: TRBV19
clone size: NA
J gene: TRBJ1-6
D gene: TRBD1
CDR3 length: 15
CDR3 DNA: TGTGCCAGTAGTAGCGACAGGGCTAGGGATTCACCCCTCCACTTT
CDR3 protein: CASSSDRARDSPLHF

V gene: TRBV9
clone size: NA
J gene: TRBJ1-2
D gene: NA
CDR3 length: 13
CDR3 DNA: TGTGCCAGCAAGTCTCGACAGGAGGAGGGCTACACCTTC
CDR3 protein: CASKSRQEEGYTF

V gene: TRBV5-1
clone size: once
J gene: TRBJ2-7
D gene: NA
CDR3 length: 13
CDR3 DNA: TGCGCCAGCAGTATCACAGAGAACTACGAGCAGTACTTC
CDR3 protein: CASSITENYEQYF

V gene: TRBV27
clone size: NA
J gene: TRBJ1-2
D gene: TRBD1
CDR3 length: 12
CDR3 DNA: TGTGCCAGCAGACAGGGGAACTATGGCTACACCTTC
CDR3 protein: CASRQGNYGYTF

V gene: TRBV19
clone size: NA
J gene: TRBJ1-5
D gene: TRBD1
CDR3 length: 15
CDR3 DNA: TGTGCCAGTAGTTTCGGACAGGGGGCAAATCAGCCCCAGCATTTT
CDR3 protein: CASSFGQGANQPQHF